This TCR beta chain was sequenced during a study of T cells in Graves' hyperthyroidism and ophthalmopathy (dated by TCRdb to about 2019). Context from the whole study: Peripheral blood samples were taken at initial diagnosis, before any treatment was given. After sampling, hyperthyroidism patients received methimazole starting at 30 mg daily, and ophthalmopathy patients received high-dose intravenous methylprednisolone. To identify distinguishing TCR V-J signatures, a discovery cohort of roughly 100 patients was used, comprising 43 with Graves' ophthalmopathy and around 57 with stable Graves' hyperthyroidism. An independent validation cohort of around 19 hyperthyroidism patients and about 15 patients who later progressed to ophthalmopathy tested prospective prediction of ophthalmopathy. The paper describes TCR Vbeta CDR3 sequencing of more than 120 peripheral blood samples, made up of 43 ophthalmopathy patients, around 73 hyperthyroidism patients and about 17 progressor patients. The 95 to 100 discovery patients were randomly divided into training and test sets at a 7:3 ratio. In several Graves' hyperthyroidism patients, the study also compared T-cell repertoires from thyroid tissue with T-cell repertoires from blood. Study-wide findings and limitations: In cross-validation, a model built on a 13 V-J signature told ophthalmopathy apart from stable hyperthyroidism with approximately 90% sensitivity and roughly 82% specificity, and in testing the same model reached 80%/75%. In validation, the model predicted progression to ophthalmopathy a median of about 6 months before onset, with roughly 70% sensitivity and more than 72% specificity. Most expanded thyroid clonotypes (frequency above 0.001) were also detected in blood, a finding suggesting that blood repertoires may reflect thyroid immune responses. No statistical method was used to fix the sample size in advance, and group allocation was not hidden from the investigators.

Amplification of TCR beta CDR3 regions was carried out from RNA transcripts. For the first round of RT-PCR on the TCR CDR3, the HTBI primer set was used together with the Qiagen OneStep RT-PCR kit. A second multiplex PCR round built the libraries, followed by size selection and purification. Sequencing of the libraries was done on an Illumina HiSeq2000 using paired-end 100 bp reads. Per the authors' processing: SOAPnuke was used to process the raw data, with reads discarded if the reads contained adapters or uncalled bases, had a mean Phred below 15, or lacked an exact constant-primer or identifier match. High-quality paired reads were merged using COPE v1.2.5, and each unique nucleotide sequence was defined as a clonotype. MiTCR v1.1 was used to align the clonotypes against IMGT TRBV, TRBD and TRBJ reference segments. The analysis was restricted to V-J combinations with a frequency above 0.0001, which together covered roughly 99% of the repertoires. A TCS score was defined as the ratio of F50 (clonal expansion) to E x V (chaos), with BLOSUM62-based TCRdist applied between CDR3 peptides within each V-J. Welch's t-statistics and random forest reduced approximately 520 V-J features to 13, which were used in a naive Bayes classifier (R e1071). Using fastp trimming at Q25 and MiXCR clonotype assembly, TCRdb reanalyzed the public sequencing data and kept in-frame beta chains. Every distinct CDR3 protein forms one entry, paired with its most common genes and DNA. TCRdb's processing, not the authors' own work, is the source of the V and J calls. Counted in this sample were a few hundred thousand distinct CDR3 sequences; about 15% of them appeared once. The ten top clones hold roughly 33% of the sample.

The CDR3 holds 15 amino acids from the cysteine to the phenylalanine. The DNA shown is the 45-base CDR3, in frame from base 1. For this chain, trimming is 3 bases at the V end and 6 bases at the J end, and the number of junction bases without a gene match is 10. CDR1 and CDR2, per the germline V gene, are SGDLS and YYNGEE. The table lists this clonotype with a few counts. Its antigen target is currently unknown. No qualities accompany the bases; no much larger clone lies one base away. Stable Graves' hyperthyroidism was defined as no progression to ophthalmopathy during 18 months of follow-up. Hyperthyroidism patients were newly diagnosed, had a disease duration of under 2 months, and were aged 18 to 65 years. Any patient with an uncontrolled infection, another autoimmune disease, pregnancy or lactation was excluded. Diagnoses were based on clinical symptoms, serum thyroxine and TRAb, thyroid ultrasound and orbital computed tomography. PBMCs were separated from about 10 ml of fresh peripheral blood using Ficoll-Paque density gradient centrifugation. Trizol reagent was used to extract total RNA, and RNA quality was then checked on an Agilent 2100 Bioanalyzer.

The origin of this receptor is a woman aged 25 to 39 with Graves' hyperthyroidism. The sample taken for sequencing was blood. The sequence links TRBV9 to TRBJ2-3; 7 bases in between match TRBD1. The DNA sequence follows: TGTGCCAGCAGCGGAGGGGACAGTGATTCCGATACGCAGTATTTT. The encoded protein is CASSGGDSDSDTQYF.